This TCR beta chain originates from a study of cytomegalovirus exposure and HLA in healthy donors listed by TCRdb under 2017. As for the study more broadly: An earlier analysis of about 560 of the donors reported about 260 Gb of sequence data and 117 million unique TCR beta sequences obtained from roughly 170 million T cells. All discovery cohort repertoires had been generated using a single sequencing platform. The study aimed to test whether cataloging public T cell receptors could reveal signatures of past pathogen exposure. Donor age, sex, ethnicity and CMV serostatus were compiled alongside the repertoire data. To study patterns of TCR occurrence, a later analysis re-analyzed previously published TCR beta repertoires from 550 to 800 donors and added high-resolution HLA genotyping. A separate validation cohort of about 110 different subjects was used in addition to the approximately 700-subject first cohort. HLA typing covered class I and class II loci at four-digit resolution. Because of strong linkage in the cohort, roughly five DR-DQ haplotypes were treated as single units for association and clustering. Among some 400 genotyped donors of the cohort, an average of roughly 230,000 unique TCR beta nucleotide sequences was sequenced per donor, of which about 18% were non-productive. To decide whether each TCR beta V gene segment behaved as functional or pseudogenic, an earlier analysis of some 580 of the donors relied on high-throughput TCR beta sequencing. Typing coverage varied by locus: roughly 620-630 donors for A, B, C, DRB1 and DQB1; approximately 500 for DQA1; about 570 for DPA1; more than 450 for DPB1. The T cell repertoires of around 670 subjects were profiled by immunosequencing and related to cytomegalovirus serostatus. A later genetic analysis used genome-wide SNP genotypes for about 60% of the roughly 700 donors, treating that subset as a discovery cohort. Roughly 300 gigabases of sequencing data and roughly 90 million unique TCR sequences were included in an early release covering about 620 HLA-typed donors. In the later analysis, no new phenotypic data were used to find candidate immune exposures; instead, reliance was placed on TCR beta sequences and their occurrence across donors. Among the roughly 400 genotyped donors, under 90% belonged to the genetic ancestry cluster associated with self-reported Caucasian donors. To predict cytomegalovirus infection status, the study combined high-throughput TCR immunosequencing, statistical association of individual TCRs with disease status, and machine learning.

What the research found in general, with its limitations: In the study, 150 to 200 TCR beta chains were listed as associated with cytomegalovirus. Broadly in line with IMGT annotations, most TCR beta V segments showed up in productive rearrangements about 87% or about 30% of the time in an earlier analysis of several hundred of the donors. According to the authors, the approach could potentially be generalized to other disease states and immunological phenotypes. While some public TCRs were present in many individuals, most TCR sequences turned up only very rarely across donors. A group of highly shared sequence variants was considered likely to be a technical artifact of the sequencing pipeline. V-gene and J-gene trimming of TCR beta chains was associated with a missense DCLRE1C variant in a later genetic analysis, and the association was replicated in an independent cohort. Because HLA typing was missing for some donors at each locus, association tests included only the typed subset. In this cohort, only TCR beta chains were sequenced, and detectable features were limited by the absence of alpha or paired-chain data. A later analysis reported that several top co-occurrence clusters appeared linked to parvovirus B19, influenza, CMV and Epstein-Barr virus. The 87-base-pair reads could not distinguish some IMGT-functional V segments, including TRBV6-2 and TRBV6-3, so those segments were excluded. Compared with equally common non-associated chains, HLA-associated TCR beta chains in a later analysis were more clonally expanded and had lower generation probabilities. For the cohort, immune exposure information was limited to CMV serostatus. Assigning TCR associations to individual alleles was difficult when HLA alleles, especially DR and DQ, strongly co-occurred. The earlier analysis of a few hundred of the donors excluded approximately 17 rarely observed V segments, including chromosome 9 orphons, because counts were too low. A further reported finding was that TCR beta sequences accurately predicted the HLA-A and HLA-B alleles for most subjects in the first cohort. In a later analysis, the rate of TCR association differed among HLA loci, with DRB1 alleles having the most associated TCRs and HLA-C alleles having the fewest. In vitro tests confirmed that three of the cytomegalovirus-associated TCR beta chains recognize cytomegalovirus antigens. The classifier was reported to diagnose cytomegalovirus status with high specificity and sensitivity in both the original cohort and the validation cohort. Sequencing depth was assumed to be roughly uniform across donors in the presence/absence analyses, though that assumption may not hold. Linkage disequilibrium might explain the correlated functional status among segregating V segments, but an unknown experimental factor could not be excluded. Specific HLA alleles were associated with 16,951 TCR beta sequences at a false discovery rate of 0.05 in a later analysis. According to a later analysis, most CMV-associated TCR beta chains appeared to be HLA-restricted, and the HLA associations seemed to be driven largely by CMV exposure. According to a later genetic analysis, donors in an Asian-associated ancestry cluster had fewer N-insertions in productive TCRs than the approximately 690-donor mean.

This clone turned up a few times. Its antigen target is currently unknown. Base qualities are not at hand, and no much larger clone is one base apart. The CDR3 runs 17 residues from the cysteine to the phenylalanine. Here the CDR3 DNA is all that survives: 51 bases in frame from base 1. V and J are trimmed by 4 bases and 3 bases, and the gene matches miss 9 bases of the junction. CDR1 and CDR2, per the germline V gene, are SGHAT and FQNNGV. Libraries were built with the immunoSEQ multiplex PCR assay. The multiplex PCR relied on a mix of 60 forward primers for TCR Vbeta segments and 13 reverse primers for TCR Jbeta segments. Amplification of the CDR3 region of rearranged TCR beta genes was performed with a multiplex PCR assay on genomic DNA. On the Illumina HiSeq System, the amplified TCR beta libraries were sequenced as 87-base-pair reads. The paper's data handling went like this. A later analysis tallied 80 million to 95 million unique TCR beta chains across the 666 repertoires, and about 12 million of those chains were shared by two or more donors. Raw reads were error-corrected and collapsed into unique sequences by a nearest-neighbor algorithm in which closely related sequences were merged to remove PCR and sequencing errors. V, D and J gene segments were assigned by aligning CDR3 sequences to IMGT reference sequences. For a sequence to be retained, a match of at least six nucleotides was required to both a V gene segment and a J gene segment. A rearrangement counted as productive if the CDR3 had no stop codons and remained in frame with V and J, and every other rearrangement counted as non-productive. Following IMGT convention, CDR3 was defined as the stretch from the second conserved V-encoded cysteine to the conserved J-encoded phenylalanine. The earlier analysis of about 530 of the donors excluded any sequence lacking an unambiguous match to a single V gene segment. In an earlier analysis of approximately 550 of the donors, V segments were called functional above 56.7% productive rearrangements and were called segregating when the between-donor standard deviation exceeded 5%. A statistical classification framework was developed to diagnose cytomegalovirus status using the catalog of TCR beta chain sequences. In a later analysis, TCR nucleotide sequences were compared against IMGT/GENE-DB human TR gene sequences so that V and J genes could be assigned. In a later analysis, CDR3 sequences and most-parsimonious VDJ recombination scenarios were assigned using the TCRdist pipeline. In a later analysis, each TCR beta chain was defined by its CDR3 amino acid sequence together with its V-gene family, and reads without a unique V-gene family were excluded. As a way to deal with suspected cross-contamination and a sequencing artifact, a later analysis dropped hundreds of nucleotide sequences that were highly shared and had low generation probability. For each public chain, a later analysis derived a clonal expansion index from normalized ranks of inferred template counts within each repertoire. In a later analysis, generation probabilities were computed with a VDJ recombination model fitted to out-of-frame rearrangements, and the resulting probabilities were checked against IGoR. A later analysis scored TCR-TCR, TCR-HLA and TCR-CMV co-occurrence with hypergeometric tests, applying a repertoire-size bias correction to TCR pairs. A later analysis estimated false discovery rates by permuting HLA or CMV assignments 20 times. In a later analysis, co-occurring TCRs were grouped with DBSCAN, and TCRdist sequence similarity was added when clustering was performed within HLA-allele-positive subsets. Repertoires with fewer than 30,000 or more than 120,000 public chains were left out of co-occurrence clustering, as were about 5 repertoires with anomalous nucleotide sharing. Imported from immuneACCESS, the table was reduced by TCRdb to in-frame sequences with V and J called. These copies leave out some clones; in studies compared against another copy, an unresolved V gene accounts for under half, and the cause of the remainder is not known. Clone size and the V and J calls come from that table; the DNA yielded D and trimming. The sample table lists tens of thousands of clones, just under 70% of them with a count of one. The ten largest account for 2.7% of the sample.

In total, just over 650 healthy bone marrow donors made up the cohort. At the time of sampling, every cohort member was nominally healthy, though immune exposures that went unrecorded were likely present. The donor tested CMV seronegative, placing the donor among the 352 seronegative members of the cohort. Each donor provided a peripheral blood sample, and peripheral blood mononuclear cells were used for TCR beta sequencing. Genomic DNA was extracted from the blood cell samples with the Qiagen DNeasy Blood Extraction Kit. This sequence was found in a man between 50 and 59 years old in good health and CMV-seronegative. The rearranged chain carries TRBV11-2 and TRBJ2-1, and 10 junction bases match TRBD2. The sequenced material came from PBMCs. This receptor has the CDR3 CASSSLAGGPNYNEQFF. The DNA sequence reads TGTGCCAGCAGCTCCTTAGCGGGAGGCCCTAACTACAATGAGCAGTTCTTC. The entire variable domain, with the stretches around the CDR3 drawn from the reference TRBV11-2 and TRBJ2-1 proteins, is EAGVAQSPRYKIIEKRQSVAFWCNPISGHATLYWYQQILGQGPKLLIQFQNNGVVDDSQLPKDRFSAERLKGVDSTLKIQPAKLEDSAVYLCASSSLAGGPNYNEQFFGPGTRLTVL.